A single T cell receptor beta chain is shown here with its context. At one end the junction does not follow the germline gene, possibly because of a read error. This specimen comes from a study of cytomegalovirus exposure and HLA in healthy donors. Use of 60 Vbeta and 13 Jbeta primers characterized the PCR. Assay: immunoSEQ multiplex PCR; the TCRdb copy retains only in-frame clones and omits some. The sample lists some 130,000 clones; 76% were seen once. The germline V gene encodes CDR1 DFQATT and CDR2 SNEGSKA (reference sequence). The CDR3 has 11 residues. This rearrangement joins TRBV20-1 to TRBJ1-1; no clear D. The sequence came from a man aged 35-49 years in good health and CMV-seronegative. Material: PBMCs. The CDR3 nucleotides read TGCAGTGCTCCACGGCAGACTGTAGCTTTCTTT. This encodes CSAPRQTVAFF.